Below, one T cell receptor beta chain is given with its context. What it recognizes is unknown. One end of the junction fails to match germline, which may point to a read error. Documented time point: pre-sensitization, week 0. The sample's treatment: therapeutic diphenylcyclopropenone sensitization with weekly scalp DPC. The sample belongs to a study of human T cells and chemical hapten exposure. The overall study: Read at 6 days, the patch tests placed 0.01% DPC on the upper back.

Points from the study as a whole: Those TCRs sitting above 1 in 1000 frequency stayed the same with DPC sensitization.

CDR3 length: 16 amino acids. CDR1 is MNHNS, CDR2 SASEGT, per germline. Unique molecular identifiers were attached to individual cDNA molecules within the library. TCRdb re-analysed the RACE reads in MiXCR, keeping a single row per CDR3 protein. The data hold 350,000 to 400,000 distinct CDR3 sequences, with roughly 5.3% observed a single time. This sample comprised whole blood, obtained in connection with sensitization to the hapten diphenylcyclopropenone (DPC). The source of this sequence is a woman aged 45-59 years with alopecia areata. Some clones in this sample may be carry-over from other donors' samples. The chain has TRBV6-1 and TRBJ2-2; 10 positions agree with TRBD2. The DNA for the CDR3 is TGTGCCAGCAGCCAAACTATAGCGGGGGGCACCGGGGAGCTGTTATTT. The encoded protein is CASSQTIAGGTGELLF.